Shown below are 2 T cell receptor beta chains from a single sample sequenced in a study of blood T cells in healthy people across ages. A second PCR of roughly 7 to 11 cycles used a sample-barcoded 5' primer and a J-beta primer mix. TCRdb redid the calling of the 5' RACE reads with MiXCR, one entry per CDR3 protein. The sample carries 1.5 million to 2 million distinct CDR3 sequences, over 25% recorded once. The specimen sequenced was blood. All receptors derive from a woman in her twenties or thirties in good health.

V usage is TRBV2 and J usage is TRBJ2-7; D tentatively reads TRBD1 or TRBD2 (5 bases each). This CDR3 has 13 amino acids. Germline V gene data show CDR1 as SNHLY and CDR2 as FYNNEI. Trimming stripped 8 bases from V and 10 bases from J, with 21 bases between. CDR3 region: CASHRLPQGDQYF. CDR3 nucleotides: TGTGCCAGCCACAGACTACCCCAGGGCGATCAGTACTTC.

About this clonotype itself: A much larger clone lies a single base off, so this may be a read error. The rearrangement joins TRBV24-1 to TRBJ2-5; TRBD1 matches 7 bases. This CDR3 comprises 15 residues. Germline CDR1 is KGHDR and CDR2 is SFDVKD. Trimming cost V 6 bases and J 1 base; bases outside gene matches: 7. In nucleotides, the CDR3 is TGTGCCACCAGTAACCCACAGGGGCTCCAAGAGACCCAGTACTTC. Residues: CATSNPQGLQETQYF.